Included here is one T cell receptor (beta chain) sequence, with context. The target antigen is unknown. Other DNA sequences of this sample code for an identical CDR3. With 60 Vbeta and 13 Jbeta primers, the PCR was carried out. This table comes from immunoSEQ multiplex PCR, and its TCRdb copy is limited to in-frame clones, with some not included. The sample lists about 220,000 clones; around 76% were seen once. The record originates from a study of cytomegalovirus exposure and HLA in healthy donors. Overall study context: Samples from HLA-typed donors yielded about 85 million unique TCRs in an early data release. Study results and caveats: Rare TCR sequences dominated, though some public TCRs recurred in many donors. Per a later analysis, HLA-associated TCR beta chains showed more clonal expansion than other, equally common TCR beta chains. Earlier analysis found most TCR beta V segments productive about 90% or about 30% of the time.

Trimming took 3 bases from V and 8 from J, leaving 10 bases between them. Germline V gene sequence: CDR1 MDHEN, CDR2 SYDVKM. The CDR3 runs to 12 residues. V usage is TRBV28 and J usage is TRBJ1-2; D perhaps matches TRBD1 (5 bases). Sequenced: PBMCs. This TCR derives from a man aged 18 to 29 in good health and CMV-seronegative. The CDR3 region has the DNA TGTGCCAGCAGTTTCCCCGCAGGGGGCTACACCTTC. Translating gives CASSFPAGGYTF.